A selection of T cell receptor beta chains follows, all from one sample in a study of T cell responses to AZD1222 COVID-19 vaccine. TCRdb keeps only in-frame clones here, not all; method: immunoSEQ multiplex PCR. Of 150,000 to 180,000 clones listed, 75% to 95% are singletons. This material consisted of peripheral blood, taken on day 0 of AZD1222 vaccination. These receptors all come from an adult in good health. The CDR3 runs from the conserved cysteine through the conserved F or W. Fields, in order: CDR3 DNA, CDR3 protein, J gene, clone size, V gene, D gene. The D gene is left open where the match is weak. Some rows have no size entry. The others give once, few or many, or a class for an expanded clone.

TGTGCCAGCAGTTACTCGACGGTAGGTGAGCAGTTCTTC,CASSYSTVGEQFF,TRBJ2-1,once,TRBV6-5,-
TGTGCCAGCAGCTCAAGACTAGCGGGATCATACAATGAGCAGTTCTTC,CASSSRLAGSYNEQFF,TRBJ2-1,-,TRBV7-9,TRBD2
TGTGCCAGCAGCCCAAATACTATGACAGGGGGTGACTATGGCTACACCTTC,CASSPNTMTGGDYGYTF,TRBJ1-2,-,TRBV14,TRBD1
TGTGCCAGCAGCTTGCAGGGGTTAAGCAAAAACATTCAGTACTTC,CASSLQGLSKNIQYF,TRBJ2-4,-,TRBV5-4,-
TGTGCCAGCACAAGGACGGGGCGGGATCAGCCCCAGCATTTT,CASTRTGRDQPQHF,TRBJ1-5,-,TRBV2,-
TGCAGTCCAGGGGTATCAGTCAACTTC,CSPGVSVNF,TRBJ2-5,many,TRBV20-1,-
TGTGCCAGCAGTTACTCGGGATCAGGGAACTATCAGCCCCAGCATTTT,CASSYSGSGNYQPQHF,TRBJ1-5,-,TRBV6-6,-
TGTGCCAGCAGCCTAACCCCGACAGGGGACAATGAGCAGTTCTTC,CASSLTPTGDNEQFF,TRBJ2-1,-,TRBV7-3,TRBD1
TGTGCCAGCAGCTCGTTAGGAGGGGTCACAGATACGCAGTATTTT,CASSSLGGVTDTQYF,TRBJ2-3,-,TRBV5-8,-
TGCGCCAGCAGCTTGACTGTGACTAGCGGGAGTGTCTTTAATGAGCAGTTCTTC,CASSLTVTSGSVFNEQFF,TRBJ2-1,-,TRBV5-1,TRBD2
TGCGCCAGCAGCCAAGATAGGAGTGGAGGGGAGGCCAAAAACATTCAGTACTTC,CASSQDRSGGEAKNIQYF,TRBJ2-4,-,TRBV4-3,-
TGTGCCAGCAGTTTAGGGGCGGGAGGGAGGTACGAGCAGTACTTC,CASSLGAGGRYEQYF,TRBJ2-7,-,TRBV27,TRBD2
TGTGCCAGCAGCTTTTTGGGGGCGGGTGAGACCCAGTACTTC,CASSFLGAGETQYF,TRBJ2-5,-,TRBV5-4,-
TGTGCCAGCATAGCGGGAGCCTACAATGAGCAGTTCTTC,CASIAGAYNEQFF,TRBJ2-1,once,TRBV6-5,TRBD2
TGCGCCAGCTCATTGGGGGAGGGGTACAATGAGCAGTTCTTC,CASSLGEGYNEQFF,TRBJ2-1,-,TRBV5-1,TRBD2
TGTGCCAGCAGCCGGAGCGATAGCTCCTACAATGAGCAGTTCTTC,CASSRSDSSYNEQFF,TRBJ2-1,-,TRBV7-3,-
TGCAGTGCCAGGGGACCTGAAAAACTGTTTTTT,CSARGPEKLFF,TRBJ1-4,-,TRBV20-1,-
TGTGCCAGCAGCGCGGACAGGTGGAACACTGAAGCTTTCTTT,CASSADRWNTEAFF,TRBJ1-1,-,TRBV7-9,TRBD1
TGTGCCAGCCGCCCGGGGACAGGGGGTTATGGCTACACCTTC,CASRPGTGGYGYTF,TRBJ1-2,-,TRBV28,TRBD1
TGTGCCAGCAGCCGACCCCCCTACGAGCAGTACTTC,CASSRPPYEQYF,TRBJ2-7,-,TRBV2,-
TGTGCCAGCAGTTCTACAAGAGGACGTAATTCACCCCTCCACTTT,CASSSTRGRNSPLHF,TRBJ1-6,-,TRBV27,-
TGTGCCACCAGTGGTCCAGGGGGCAATGGCTACACCTTC,CATSGPGGNGYTF,TRBJ1-2,-,TRBV24-1,TRBD1
TGCAGTGCTACCCAAGCCAATGAGCAGTTCTTC,CSATQANEQFF,TRBJ2-1,-,TRBV20-1,-
TGTGCCAGTAGTCCCAACAGGCATCTAAATTCACCCCTCCACTTT,CASSPNRHLNSPLHF,TRBJ1-6,-,TRBV19,-
TGCGCCAGCAGCCACATAGCGGGAGTCACGACGGATGAGCAGTTCTTC,CASSHIAGVTTDEQFF,TRBJ2-1,-,TRBV4-1,TRBD2
TGTGCCAGCAGTGGCAGGAGGAGCAATCAGCCCCAGCATTTT,CASSGRRSNQPQHF,TRBJ1-5,-,TRBV28,-
TGTGCCAGCAGCTGGACGTCCTATGGCTACACCTTC,CASSWTSYGYTF,TRBJ1-2,once,TRBV6-5,-
TGCGCCAGCAGTAATGGGAACTACGAGCAGTACTTC,CASSNGNYEQYF,TRBJ2-7,-,TRBV5-1,-
TGTGCCAGCAGCAAAGCCCGGGACAGGGCCTACGAGCAGTACTTC,CASSKARDRAYEQYF,TRBJ2-7,-,TRBV6-5,TRBD1
TGTGCCATCAGTGATCAGGGTATGAACACTGAAGCTTTCTTT,CAISDQGMNTEAFF,TRBJ1-1,once,TRBV10-3,-
TGTGCCAGCTCACCCTATATAGTTACAGCCCGAACTACCATGAACACTGAAGCTTTCTTT,CASSPYIVTARTTMNTEAFF,TRBJ1-1,-,TRBV18,-
TGTGCCAGCAGTTTCGAGGGGGCTCAGAATTCACCCCTCCACTTT,CASSFEGAQNSPLHF,TRBJ1-6,-,TRBV28,TRBD1
TGTGCCAGCAGCCCTGGGACTAGCGTCCTGCGGGAGACCCAGTACTTC,CASSPGTSVLRETQYF,TRBJ2-5,-,TRBV7-2,TRBD2
TGTGCCATCAGTGATGGAGGGAGCTCCTACAATGAGCAGTTCTTC,CAISDGGSSYNEQFF,TRBJ2-1,-,TRBV10-3,-
TGCAGCGTTGAAGAGTTTCTAGCGGGAGGGTACAATGAGCAGTTCTTC,CSVEEFLAGGYNEQFF,TRBJ2-1,-,TRBV29-1,TRBD2
TGTGCCAGCGGGAATACCGGGACAGGGCGCGGCTATGGCTACACCTTC,CASGNTGTGRGYGYTF,TRBJ1-2,-,TRBV7-9,TRBD1
TGCGCCAGCAGCTTATTAGTACAGGGGAGGACCGGGGAGCTGTTTTTT,CASSLLVQGRTGELFF,TRBJ2-2,-,TRBV5-1,-
TGTGCCAGCAGCTTAAAGGCGGGCGGAGACTACGAGCAGTACTTC,CASSLKAGGDYEQYF,TRBJ2-7,-,TRBV7-3,-
TGTGCCAGCAGCCGGACAGGGGTTGGTTACGAGCAGTACTTC,CASSRTGVGYEQYF,TRBJ2-7,-,TRBV28,TRBD1
TGCAGCGTTGGAATAAGCCCGGGACAGGGCGTAAATGAGCAGTTCTTC,CSVGISPGQGVNEQFF,TRBJ2-1,-,TRBV29-1,TRBD1
TGTGCCAGCAGTCGGACAGGATACCACTATGGCTACACCTTC,CASSRTGYHYGYTF,TRBJ1-2,-,TRBV27,TRBD1
TGTGCCAGCCGGGGGAGCGGGAGGTACGAGCAGTACTTC,CASRGSGRYEQYF,TRBJ2-7,-,TRBV12-3/TRBV12-4,TRBD2
TGTGCCAGCAGTGACCGGGACAGCCACACTGAAGCTTTCTTT,CASSDRDSHTEAFF,TRBJ1-1,-,TRBV25-1,TRBD1
TGCGCCAGCAGCTTGGGTCAGGGTTTGAGTGAAGCTTTCTTT,CASSLGQGLSEAFF,TRBJ1-1,-,TRBV5-1,-
TGTGCCAGCAGTTACTCGATCCACCCTTATGAGCAGTTCTTC,CASSYSIHPYEQFF,TRBJ2-1,-,TRBV6-2/TRBV6-3,-
TGTGCCAGTCGACAGGCAATTAACTATGGCTACACCTTC,CASRQAINYGYTF,TRBJ1-2,few,TRBV19,-
TGTGCCAGCAGCTTAGAGGGCGCCGGGGAGCTGTTTTTT,CASSLEGAGELFF,TRBJ2-2,-,TRBV13,-
TGTGCCAGCAGCCGCCGGGGACCGAACACTGAAGCTTTCTTT,CASSRRGPNTEAFF,TRBJ1-1,-,TRBV11-3,-
TGTGCCAGCAGCTTAGCGTCCGGGACGATACCCTACGAGCAGTACTTC,CASSLASGTIPYEQYF,TRBJ2-7,-,TRBV7-9,-
TGTGCCAGCAGCCAGGGGAACACTGAAGCTTTCTTT,CASSQGNTEAFF,TRBJ1-1,-,TRBV6-5,-
TGTGCCTGGGGAAAAAGGACCACCGGGGAGCTGTTTTTT,CAWGKRTTGELFF,TRBJ2-2,-,TRBV30,-
TGTGCCACCAGTGATGGGGGGCTAGCAGATACGCAGTATTTT,CATSDGGLADTQYF,TRBJ2-3,-,TRBV24-1,-
TGTGCCAGCAGATACGGTGAAAGACAGAGCACCGGGGAGCTGTTTTTT,CASRYGERQSTGELFF,TRBJ2-2,once,TRBV6-5,-
TGTGCCAGCAGCTTAGTGACTAGCGGGCGCTCCTACGAGCAGTACTTC,CASSLVTSGRSYEQYF,TRBJ2-7,-,TRBV7-9,TRBD2